This T cell receptor (beta chain) emerged from a study of shared clonotypes between healthy human individuals (dated by TCRdb to about 2020). About the investigation overall: The cohort comprised a couple of women and a few men aged 18 to 49 years. Per donor, leukapheresis produced somewhere between about 0.94 and 9.5 billion PBMCs. Per donor, three plates each were used for CD4 naive and CD4 memory, two for CD8 naive, and one for CD8 memory. Blood TCR repertoires of about 5 healthy adults were deeply sequenced to estimate repertoire size and the extent of clonotype sharing between individuals. Different laboratories and diverse techniques were used to prepare libraries and sequence TCR repertoires, to increase sequencing depth and limit assay-specific biases.

General conclusions and limits of the study: Sampling was limited to blood, and TCR repertoires in tissue likely differ from TCR repertoires in blood. Sharing across a few donors was observed for approximately 5% of naive CD4, 3.5% of naive CD8, 2% to 2.5% of memory CD4, and over 0.3% of memory CD8 clonotypes. Because the study included only a small number of donors, the genetic and exposure-history diversity represented was limited. Pairwise subsampling indicated that sequencing depth was expected to affect the degree of clonotype sharing among donors. Clonotypes shared by all four sorted-subset donors showed higher generation probabilities than non-shared clonotypes. Estimated clonotype richness was generally larger for naive than for memory subsets. Incomplete sequencing was indicated by rarefaction of sorted-subset datasets, despite the large sequencing depth.

TCR CDR3 regions were amplified from genomic DNA by multiplex PCR using the deep immunoSEQ assay. For each cell subset, the extracted genomic DNA was distributed evenly across all wells of several immunoSEQ 96-well plates, and each plate served as one replicate. For sorted subsets, roughly 0.2 ug genomic DNA, equal to approximately 30,000 T cell genomes, was loaded into each replicate PCR. Purified libraries were measured with a Qubit 3.0 fluorometer, size-checked on a Bioanalyzer 2100, and measured again with the KAPA Library Quantification kit. Every immunoSEQ 96-well plate was sequenced on a dedicated single-read 150-cycle Illumina NextSeq 550 flow cell. The authors' analysis ran thus. The immunoSEQ output contained only junctional sequences without quality scores, so filtering could not match that applied to full-length reads. To assign V/J genes and CDR3, sequences were annotated using PyIR, a Python wrapper for IgBLAST v1.9, with IMGT germline references. Any read was removed if the V/J assignment was weak (E-value above 1e-6), the CDR3 was missing, or the read contained stop codons, out-of-frame junctions, or ambiguous translated residues. V3J clonotypes were defined as sequences sharing an identical inferred V gene, J gene, and CDR3 amino acid sequence. Percentage overlap between repertoires was computed as shared unique clonotypes divided by the size of the smaller repertoire. Three approaches were used to assess repertoire richness: RTK rarefaction, the Chao1 estimator, and Recon v2.1 estimates of unobserved clonotypes. For all TCRbeta clonotypes obtained by the gDNA method from several donors, generation probabilities were computed with OLGA. Sourced from immuneACCESS, this table was stored by TCRdb with only in-frame sequences that have V and J called. A share of the clones is absent; for the studies checked, an unresolved V gene accounts for under half, and the remainder has no known explanation. V and J calls and clone size are those listed in that table; D and trimming were worked out from the DNA. This sample gives about 1.1 million clones in total; about four fifths of them show up just once. The top ten clonotypes cover 0.5% to 0.6% of the sample.

As to this clone: It lacks a known antigen. Per-base quality was not reported, and no clone a single base away is much larger than it. Other nucleotide sequences from this sample produce the same CDR3.

Trimming leaves V shorter by 5 bases and J shorter by 3 bases, with the junction holding 0 bases beyond the gene matches. The CDR3 contains 11 residues, cysteine and phenylalanine counted. The kept DNA is CDR3 alone, 33 bases in frame from the first base. The germline V gene (reference sequence) yields DFQATT for CDR1 and SNEGSKA for CDR2. Healthy HIV-negative adults with no recently reported acute infections or vaccinations were included as donors. Every donor was a Caucasian adult living in Nashville, Tennessee, USA. Magnetic negative selection was used to enrich CD4+ T cells, after which naive cells were positively selected on CD45RA and the negative fraction became the memory subset. After blood collection by leukapheresis, PBMCs were isolated using Ficoll-Histopaque density gradient centrifugation and then cryopreserved in the vapor phase of liquid nitrogen. Analytical flow cytometry was used to check the purity and quantity of each magnetically sorted T cell population. From each sorted fraction, genomic DNA was isolated and quantified by UV absorbance on a Nanodrop 2000c.

The receptor was derived from a man aged 18 to 30 in good health. Some clones in this sample may be carry-over from other donors' samples. The rearrangement combines TRBV20-1 with TRBJ2-7, and TRBD2 aligns with 8 junction nucleotides. The sample taken for sequencing was memory CD4+ T cells from PBMCs. The cell subset or site label here, explained by the study, means: CD45RA-negative fraction. The CDR3 region: CSAGTSYEQYF. The bases are TGCAGTGCTGGGACTAGCTACGAGCAGTACTTC.